The 2 T cell receptor beta chains presented below share a single source sample, sequenced in a study of multiple sclerosis patients with progressive multifocal leukoencephalopathy. The assay was immunoSEQ multiplex PCR, and TCRdb's table has in-frame clones only and misses some. The sample consists of under 35,000 clones, roughly 90% of them appearing once. Time point of the sample: time of PML onset. The sample here was PBMCs, taken from a patient treated with natalizumab. Receptor source: a woman aged 35 to 49 with progressive multifocal leukoencephalopathy.

The chain employs TRBV7-2 and TRBJ1-1, with D maybe TRBD1 (6 bases). V lost 2 bases to trimming and J lost 0 bases, with 10 bases between them. The V gene's germline CDR1 is SGHTA and CDR2 FQGNSA. The CDR3 has 15 residues. The CDR3 coding sequence is TGTGCCAGCAGCTTATTGGGGGCCCTGAACACTGAAGCTTTCTTT. It translates to CASSLLGALNTEAFF.

This clone was seen more than once but under ten times. The chain is built from TRBV4-1 and TRBJ1-5, with 9 nucleotides matching TRBD1. The germline gives CDR1 MGHRA, CDR2 YSYEKL. The trim removed 3 bases at V and 9 bases at J, leaving 12 bases unmatched. The CDR3 consists of 16 residues. The CDR3 nucleotides are TGCGCCAGCAGCCAGGGACAGGGAGGGTCAACGGGGCCCCAGCATTTT. Its protein product is CASSQGQGGSTGPQHF.